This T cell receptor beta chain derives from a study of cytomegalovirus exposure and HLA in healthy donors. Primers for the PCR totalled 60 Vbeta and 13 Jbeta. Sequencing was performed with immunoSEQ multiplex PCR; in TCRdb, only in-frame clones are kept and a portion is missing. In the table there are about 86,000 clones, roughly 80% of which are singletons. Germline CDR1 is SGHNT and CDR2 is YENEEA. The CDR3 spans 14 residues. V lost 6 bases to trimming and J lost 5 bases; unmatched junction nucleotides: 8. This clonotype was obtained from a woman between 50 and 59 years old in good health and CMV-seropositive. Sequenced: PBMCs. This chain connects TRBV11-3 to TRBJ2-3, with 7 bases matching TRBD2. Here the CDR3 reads CASSYGLVRDTQYF. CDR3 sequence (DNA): TGTGCCAGCAGTTATGGACTAGTTCGAGATACGCAGTATTTT.